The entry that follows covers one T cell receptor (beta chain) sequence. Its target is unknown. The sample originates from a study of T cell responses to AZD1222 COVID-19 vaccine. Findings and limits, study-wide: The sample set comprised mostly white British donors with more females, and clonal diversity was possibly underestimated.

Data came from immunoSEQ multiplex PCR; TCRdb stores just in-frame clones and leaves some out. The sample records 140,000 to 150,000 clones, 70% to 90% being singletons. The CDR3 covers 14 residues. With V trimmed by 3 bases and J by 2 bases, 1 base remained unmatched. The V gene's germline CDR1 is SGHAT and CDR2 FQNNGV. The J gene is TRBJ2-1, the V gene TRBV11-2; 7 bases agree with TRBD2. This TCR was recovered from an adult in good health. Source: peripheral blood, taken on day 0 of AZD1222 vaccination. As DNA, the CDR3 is TGTGCCAGCAGCTTGCTAGCGGCCTACAATGAGCAGTTCTTC. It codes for CASSLLAAYNEQFF. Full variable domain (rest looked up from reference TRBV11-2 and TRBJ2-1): EAGVAQSPRYKIIEKRQSVAFWCNPISGHATLYWYQQILGQGPKLLIQFQNNGVVDDSQLPKDRFSAERLKGVDSTLKIQPAKLEDSAVYLCASSLLAAYNEQFFGPGTRLTVL.